This is a list of T cell receptor beta chains from one sample in a study of beta chain features in type 1 diabetes. Measured with immunoSEQ multiplex PCR; TCRdb has only the in-frame clones, and not every one. The sample holds under 850,000 clones, 13% seen once. The sequenced sample consisted of naive CD4+ T cells from blood. The receptors were gathered from a man in his late teens or twenties with type 1 diabetes. Each CDR3 is given with its conserved first and last residue. The order of the fields is D gene, clone size, J gene, V gene, CDR3 DNA, CDR3 protein. The D gene is left open where the match is weak. Only part of the rows carry a size: once, few, many, or a class if the clone is expanded.

D gene: .
clone size: .
J gene: TRBJ2-4
V gene: TRBV5-6
CDR3 DNA: TGTGCCAGCAGCTTTTGGTGGCGGGGCCAATCCCTAGCCAAAAACATTCAGTACTTC
CDR3 protein: CASSFWWRGQSLAKNIQYF

D gene: .
clone size: few
J gene: TRBJ2-7
V gene: TRBV29-1
CDR3 DNA: TGCAGCGTTGAAGCCAGGTCTATAGGACAGCAATACGAGCAGTACTTC
CDR3 protein: CSVEARSIGQQYEQYF

D gene: .
clone size: .
J gene: TRBJ2-5
V gene: TRBV19
CDR3 DNA: TGTGCCAGTATGGGCAGGGGCGGTATCCAAGAGACCCAGTACTTC
CDR3 protein: CASMGRGGIQETQYF

D gene: .
clone size: .
J gene: TRBJ1-1
V gene: TRBV30
CDR3 DNA: TGTGCCTGGAGACGGGTTGGGGGGAACACTGAAGCTTTCTTT
CDR3 protein: CAWRRVGGNTEAFF

D gene: TRBD2
clone size: few
J gene: TRBJ2-5
V gene: TRBV10-2
CDR3 DNA: TGCGCCAGCAGTGAACGACTAGCGGGGAGAGAGACCCAGTACTTC
CDR3 protein: CASSERLAGRETQYF

D gene: .
clone size: few
J gene: TRBJ2-7
V gene: TRBV28
CDR3 DNA: TGTGCCAGCAGTTTATCCAGGGGCTCCTACGAGCAGTACTTC
CDR3 protein: CASSLSRGSYEQYF

D gene: .
clone size: .
J gene: TRBJ2-1
V gene: TRBV7-3
CDR3 DNA: TGTGCCAGCAGCGAGCAAGGTTATGAGCAGTTCTTC
CDR3 protein: CASSEQGYEQFF

D gene: .
clone size: .
J gene: TRBJ1-3
V gene: TRBV4-1
CDR3 DNA: TGCGCCAGCAGCCAAGGGCGTCTTCTCGGAGGAAACACCATATATTTT
CDR3 protein: CASSQGRLLGGNTIYF

D gene: .
clone size: .
J gene: TRBJ1-2
V gene: TRBV7-9
CDR3 DNA: TGTGCCAGCAGCTCAGCCGGGGGCAGCTATGGCTACACCTTC
CDR3 protein: CASSSAGGSYGYTF

D gene: .
clone size: .
J gene: TRBJ1-1
V gene: TRBV19
CDR3 DNA: TGTGCCAGTAGTATGGGAGGACGGATGAACACTGAAGCTTTCTTT
CDR3 protein: CASSMGGRMNTEAFF

D gene: .
clone size: few
J gene: TRBJ2-5
V gene: TRBV7-9
CDR3 DNA: TGTGCCAGCAGCTTATCGGGGGAGACCCAGTACTTC
CDR3 protein: CASSLSGETQYF

D gene: .
clone size: few
J gene: TRBJ2-3
V gene: TRBV14
CDR3 DNA: TGTGCCAGCAGCCAAAGGGTAGCCACAGATACGCAGTATTTT
CDR3 protein: CASSQRVATDTQYF

D gene: .
clone size: .
J gene: TRBJ2-7
V gene: TRBV6-5
CDR3 DNA: TGTGCCAGCAGTTACGCGCGAGACTCCTACGAGCAGTACTTC
CDR3 protein: CASSYARDSYEQYF

D gene: .
clone size: few
J gene: TRBJ2-6
V gene: TRBV5-4
CDR3 DNA: TGTGCCAGCAGCTGGACCGGCTCTGGGGCCAACGTCCTGACTTTC
CDR3 protein: CASSWTGSGANVLTF

D gene: TRBD2
clone size: .
J gene: TRBJ2-7
V gene: TRBV5-1
CDR3 DNA: TGCGCCAGCACCGCGGCGAGCGGGGTTGGCGAGCAGTACTTC
CDR3 protein: CASTAASGVGEQYF

D gene: TRBD2
clone size: .
J gene: TRBJ2-1
V gene: TRBV18
CDR3 DNA: TGTGCCAGCTCAGCTCTCGGACTAGCGGTGAATGAGCAGTTCTTC
CDR3 protein: CASSALGLAVNEQFF

D gene: .
clone size: few
J gene: TRBJ2-1
V gene: TRBV13
CDR3 DNA: TGTGCCAGCAGCTCATTCGAGGGTGAGCAGTTCTTC
CDR3 protein: CASSSFEGEQFF

D gene: .
clone size: few
J gene: TRBJ2-7
V gene: TRBV10-3
CDR3 DNA: TGTGCCATCAGTGAGGGGTGGTCCTCCCTCTACGAGCAGTACTTC
CDR3 protein: CAISEGWSSLYEQYF

D gene: TRBD2
clone size: .
J gene: TRBJ2-5
V gene: TRBV4-1
CDR3 DNA: TGCGCCAGCAGCCAAGATCCTAGCGGGGGAAGCCAAGAGACCCAGTACTTC
CDR3 protein: CASSQDPSGGSQETQYF

D gene: .
clone size: few
J gene: TRBJ1-1
V gene: TRBV21-1
CDR3 DNA: TGTGCCAGCAGCAAACCCGGCCGAAAAGCTTTCTTT
CDR3 protein: CASSKPGRKAFF

D gene: .
clone size: .
J gene: TRBJ1-2
V gene: TRBV19
CDR3 DNA: TGTGCCAGTAGTATTCAGGAGGGAATCGGCTACACCTTC
CDR3 protein: CASSIQEGIGYTF

D gene: .
clone size: .
J gene: TRBJ2-7
V gene: TRBV6-5
CDR3 DNA: TGTGCCAGCAGTCCCATGAGGGGCGAGCAGTACTTC
CDR3 protein: CASSPMRGEQYF

D gene: .
clone size: .
J gene: TRBJ1-1
V gene: TRBV7-2
CDR3 DNA: TGTGCCAGCAGCTGGGAGGCCACGAACACTGAAGCTTTCTTT
CDR3 protein: CASSWEATNTEAFF

D gene: TRBD1
clone size: .
J gene: TRBJ1-1
V gene: TRBV4-1
CDR3 DNA: TGCGCCAGCAGCCACGACAGGGGTTCTACGAACACTGAAGCTTTCTTT
CDR3 protein: CASSHDRGSTNTEAFF

D gene: .
clone size: .
J gene: TRBJ2-6
V gene: TRBV9
CDR3 DNA: TGTGCCAGCAGCGCAGGGGACAACAAGAACTCTGGGGCCAACGTCCTGACTTTC
CDR3 protein: CASSAGDNKNSGANVLTF

D gene: .
clone size: .
J gene: TRBJ1-2
V gene: TRBV6-5
CDR3 DNA: TGTGCCAGCAAAGAGGGATTAAACTATGGCTACACCTTC
CDR3 protein: CASKEGLNYGYTF

D gene: .
clone size: .
J gene: TRBJ1-1
V gene: TRBV7-9
CDR3 DNA: TGTGCCAGCAGCTTAAGCAGCGATCCTACTGAAGCTTTCTTT
CDR3 protein: CASSLSSDPTEAFF

D gene: TRBD1
clone size: .
J gene: TRBJ2-7
V gene: TRBV29-1
CDR3 DNA: TGCAGCGCCCGTGGGACAGGGGCGAACGAGCAGTACTTC
CDR3 protein: CSARGTGANEQYF

D gene: .
clone size: .
J gene: TRBJ2-7
V gene: TRBV5-1
CDR3 DNA: TGCGCCAGCAGCTTGGGACTAGTGTTCTCCGAGCAGTACTTC
CDR3 protein: CASSLGLVFSEQYF

D gene: .
clone size: .
J gene: TRBJ2-3
V gene: TRBV2
CDR3 DNA: TGTGCCAGCAGGGAACAACGGGAGCGGCACACAGATACGCAGTATTTT
CDR3 protein: CASREQRERHTDTQYF

D gene: .
clone size: few
J gene: TRBJ2-3
V gene: TRBV7-2
CDR3 DNA: TGTGCCAGCAGCCTGGGGACAGATACGCAGTATTTT
CDR3 protein: CASSLGTDTQYF

D gene: TRBD1
clone size: .
J gene: TRBJ2-7
V gene: TRBV5-6
CDR3 DNA: TGTGCCAGCAGCTATGGGACAGGGGGCTCCCACTACGAGCAGTACTTC
CDR3 protein: CASSYGTGGSHYEQYF

D gene: .
clone size: few
J gene: TRBJ1-4
V gene: TRBV9
CDR3 DNA: TGTGCCAGCAGCGTAGAGGCAACTAATGAAAAACTGTTTTTT
CDR3 protein: CASSVEATNEKLFF

D gene: TRBD1
clone size: .
J gene: TRBJ1-2
V gene: TRBV19
CDR3 DNA: TGTGCCAGTAGGGGACAGGGGGCAACCGATTCGACCTTC
CDR3 protein: CASRGQGATDSTF

D gene: .
clone size: .
J gene: TRBJ1-6
V gene: TRBV9
CDR3 DNA: TGTGCCAGCAGCCCTGGGGATTCACCCCTCCACTTT
CDR3 protein: CASSPGDSPLHF

D gene: TRBD1
clone size: .
J gene: TRBJ2-1
V gene: TRBV7-9
CDR3 DNA: TGTGCCAGCCGGGGACAGAACAATGAGCAGTTCTTC
CDR3 protein: CASRGQNNEQFF

D gene: TRBD1
clone size: few
J gene: TRBJ1-5
V gene: TRBV7-9
CDR3 DNA: TGTGCCAGCAGTGAGGACAGGGCAGGCAATCAGCCCCAGCATTTT
CDR3 protein: CASSEDRAGNQPQHF

D gene: .
clone size: .
J gene: TRBJ2-2
V gene: TRBV7-9
CDR3 DNA: TGTGCCAGCAGCTTTGCAGGACAGCAGGCAGGCGGGGAGCTGTTTTTT
CDR3 protein: CASSFAGQQAGGELFF

D gene: .
clone size: few
J gene: TRBJ1-5
V gene: TRBV11-2
CDR3 DNA: TGTGCCAGCAGCTTAAGCCCTGTTGTAGAACCCCAGCATTTT
CDR3 protein: CASSLSPVVEPQHF

D gene: .
clone size: .
J gene: TRBJ2-5
V gene: TRBV20-1
CDR3 DNA: TGCAGTGCTCACTCGGAAGAGACCCAGTACTTC
CDR3 protein: CSAHSEETQYF

D gene: .
clone size: .
J gene: TRBJ1-1
V gene: TRBV7-9
CDR3 DNA: TGTGCCAGCAGCTCGGGGGGAAACACTGAAGCTTTCTTT
CDR3 protein: CASSSGGNTEAFF

D gene: .
clone size: .
J gene: TRBJ1-1
V gene: TRBV11-2
CDR3 DNA: TGTGCCAGCAGCTTAGAGGGTGGAACTGAAGCTTTCTTT
CDR3 protein: CASSLEGGTEAFF

D gene: TRBD1
clone size: few
J gene: TRBJ2-7
V gene: TRBV11-1
CDR3 DNA: TGTGCCAGCACCTTCCTGGGACAGGCCTCCCAGGAGCAGTACTTC
CDR3 protein: CASTFLGQASQEQYF